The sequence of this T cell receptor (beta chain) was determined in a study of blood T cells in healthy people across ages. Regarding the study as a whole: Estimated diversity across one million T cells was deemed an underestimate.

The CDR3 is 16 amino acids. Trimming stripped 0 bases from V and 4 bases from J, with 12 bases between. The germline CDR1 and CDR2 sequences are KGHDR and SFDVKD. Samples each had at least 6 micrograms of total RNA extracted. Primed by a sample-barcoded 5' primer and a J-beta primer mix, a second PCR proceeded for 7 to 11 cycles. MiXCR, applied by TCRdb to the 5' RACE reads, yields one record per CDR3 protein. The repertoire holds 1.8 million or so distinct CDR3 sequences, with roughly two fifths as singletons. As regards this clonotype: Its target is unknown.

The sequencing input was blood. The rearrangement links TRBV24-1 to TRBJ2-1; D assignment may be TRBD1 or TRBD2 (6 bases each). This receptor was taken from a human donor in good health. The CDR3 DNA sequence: TGTGCCACCAGTGATTTGTCGGGGGCCAGGTACAATGAGCAGTTCTTC. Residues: CATSDLSGARYNEQFF.